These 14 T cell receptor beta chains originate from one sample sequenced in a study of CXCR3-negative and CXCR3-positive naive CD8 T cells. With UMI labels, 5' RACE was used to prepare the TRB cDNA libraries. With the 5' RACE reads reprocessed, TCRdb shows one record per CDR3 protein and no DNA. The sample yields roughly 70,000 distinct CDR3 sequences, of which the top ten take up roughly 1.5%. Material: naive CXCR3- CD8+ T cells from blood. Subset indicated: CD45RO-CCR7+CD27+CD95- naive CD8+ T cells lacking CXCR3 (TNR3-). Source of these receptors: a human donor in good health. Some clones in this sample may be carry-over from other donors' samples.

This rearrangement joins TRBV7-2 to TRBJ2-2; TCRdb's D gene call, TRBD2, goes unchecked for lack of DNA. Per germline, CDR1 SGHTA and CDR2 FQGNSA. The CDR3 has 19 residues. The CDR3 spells CASSLGPSGGEWDTGELFF.

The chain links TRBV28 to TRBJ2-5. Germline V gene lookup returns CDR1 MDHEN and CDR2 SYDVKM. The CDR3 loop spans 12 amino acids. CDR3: CASTDDQETQYF.

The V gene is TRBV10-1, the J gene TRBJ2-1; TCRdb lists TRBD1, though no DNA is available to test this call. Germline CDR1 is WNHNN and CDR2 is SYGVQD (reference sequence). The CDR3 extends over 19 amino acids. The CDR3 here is CASSPGYLGDKSSYNEQFF.

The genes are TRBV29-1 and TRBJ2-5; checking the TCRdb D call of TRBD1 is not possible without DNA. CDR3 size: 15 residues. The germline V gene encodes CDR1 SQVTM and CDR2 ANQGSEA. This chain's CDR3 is CSVEEVDRFQETQYF.

The CDR3 protein is CASSIGGSEQFF. The rearrangement links TRBV19 to TRBJ2-1; TCRdb gives TRBD2 as the D gene, but with no DNA this cannot be confirmed. This CDR3 contains 12 residues. Germline-derived CDR1 and CDR2 are LNHDA and SQIVND (reference sequence). The variable domain in full, with the rest retrieved from reference TRBV19 and TRBJ2-1, is DGGITQSPKYLFRKEGQNVTLSCEQNLNHDAMYWYRQDPGQGLRLIYYSQIVNDFQKGDIAEGYSVSREKKESFPLTVTSAQKNPTAFYLCASSIGGSEQFFGPGTRLTVL.

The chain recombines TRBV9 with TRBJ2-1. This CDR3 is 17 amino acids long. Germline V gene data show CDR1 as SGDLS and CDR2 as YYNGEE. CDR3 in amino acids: CASSSFYAGRSYNEQFF.

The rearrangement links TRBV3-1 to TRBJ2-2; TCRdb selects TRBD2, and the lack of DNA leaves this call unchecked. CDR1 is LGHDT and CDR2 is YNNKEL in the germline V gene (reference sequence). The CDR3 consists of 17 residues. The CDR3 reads CASSQDIAGGPSGELFF.

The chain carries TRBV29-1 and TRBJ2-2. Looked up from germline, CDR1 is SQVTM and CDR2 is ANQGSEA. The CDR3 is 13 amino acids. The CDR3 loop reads CSVEEFNTGELFF.

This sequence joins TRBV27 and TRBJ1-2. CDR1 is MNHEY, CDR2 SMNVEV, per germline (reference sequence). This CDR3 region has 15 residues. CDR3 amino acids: CASSPRQGQAYGYTF.

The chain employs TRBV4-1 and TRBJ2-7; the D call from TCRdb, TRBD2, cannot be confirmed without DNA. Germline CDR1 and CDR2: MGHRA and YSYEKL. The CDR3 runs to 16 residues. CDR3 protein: CASSQGLAASSYEQYF.

The CDR3 sequence: CSVRDSAYSDTEAFF. This chain connects TRBV29-1 to TRBJ1-1; the D call of TRBD1 rests on TCRdb alone, since no DNA is present to check it. Germline V CDR1 and CDR2: SQVTM, ANQGSEA. This CDR3 has 15 amino acids.

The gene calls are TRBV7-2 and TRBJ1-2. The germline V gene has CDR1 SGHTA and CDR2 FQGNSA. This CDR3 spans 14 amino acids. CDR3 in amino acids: CASSLSAGNYGYTF.

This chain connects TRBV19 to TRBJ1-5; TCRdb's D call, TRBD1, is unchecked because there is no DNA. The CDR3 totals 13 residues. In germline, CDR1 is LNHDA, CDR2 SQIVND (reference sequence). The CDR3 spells CASSLGALGPLHF.

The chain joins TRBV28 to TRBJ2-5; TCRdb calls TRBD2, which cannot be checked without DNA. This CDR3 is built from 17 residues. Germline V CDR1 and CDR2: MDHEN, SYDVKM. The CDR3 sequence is CASSLTLSGGAGETQYF. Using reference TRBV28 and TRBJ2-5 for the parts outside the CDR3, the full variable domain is DVKVTQSSRYLVKRTGEKVFLECVQDMDHENMFWYRQDPGLGLRLIYFSYDVKMKEKGDIPEGYSVSREKKERFSLILESASTNQTSMYLCASSLTLSGGAGETQYFGPGTRLLVL.